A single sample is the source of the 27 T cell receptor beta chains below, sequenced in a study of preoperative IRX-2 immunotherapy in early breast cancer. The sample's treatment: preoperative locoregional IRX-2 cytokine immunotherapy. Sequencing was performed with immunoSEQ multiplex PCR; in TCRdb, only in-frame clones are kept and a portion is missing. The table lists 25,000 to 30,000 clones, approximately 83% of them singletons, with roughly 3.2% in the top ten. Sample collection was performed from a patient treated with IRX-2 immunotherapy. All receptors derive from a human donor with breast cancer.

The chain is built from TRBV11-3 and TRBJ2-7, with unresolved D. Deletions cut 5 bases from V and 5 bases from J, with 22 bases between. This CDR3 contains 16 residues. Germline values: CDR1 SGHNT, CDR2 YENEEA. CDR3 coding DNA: TGTGCCAGCAGCGTGGCCCCAAGTCGAGATATTCACGAGCAGTACTTC. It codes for CASSVAPSRDIHEQYF.

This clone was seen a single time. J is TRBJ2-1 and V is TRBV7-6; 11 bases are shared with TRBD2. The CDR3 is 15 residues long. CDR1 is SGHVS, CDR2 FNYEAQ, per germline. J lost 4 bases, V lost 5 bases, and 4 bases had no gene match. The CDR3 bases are TGTGCCAGCAGCCTACTAGCGGGAGCATACAATGAGCAGTTCTTC. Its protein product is CASSLLAGAYNEQFF. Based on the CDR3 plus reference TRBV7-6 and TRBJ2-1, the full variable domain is GAGVSQSPRYKVTKRGQDVALRCDPISGHVSLYWYRQALGQGPEFLTYFNYEAQQDKSGLPNDRFSAERPEGSISTLTIQRTEQRDSAMYRCASSLLAGAYNEQFFGPGTRLTVL.

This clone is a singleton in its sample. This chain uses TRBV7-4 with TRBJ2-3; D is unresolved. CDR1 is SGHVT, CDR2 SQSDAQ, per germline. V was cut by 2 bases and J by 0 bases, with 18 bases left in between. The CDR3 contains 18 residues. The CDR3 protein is CASSLSAWRSTSTDTQYF. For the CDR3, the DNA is TGTGCCAGCAGCTTATCCGCTTGGCGGTCCACTAGCACAGATACGCAGTATTTT. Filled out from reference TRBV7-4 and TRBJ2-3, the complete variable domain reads GAGVSQSPRYKVAKRGRDVALRCDSISGHVTLYWYRQTLGQGSEVLTYSQSDAQRDKSGRPSGRFSAERPERSVSTLKIQRTEQGDSAVYLCASSLSAWRSTSTDTQYFGPGTRLTVL.

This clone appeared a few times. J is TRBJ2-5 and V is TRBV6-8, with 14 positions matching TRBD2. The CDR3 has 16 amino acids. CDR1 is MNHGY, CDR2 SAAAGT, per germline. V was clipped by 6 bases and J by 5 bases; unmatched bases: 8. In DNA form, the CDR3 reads TGTGCCAGCAGCCCGGGACTAGCGGGAGTACGGGAGACCCAGTACTTC. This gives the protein CASSPGLAGVRETQYF.

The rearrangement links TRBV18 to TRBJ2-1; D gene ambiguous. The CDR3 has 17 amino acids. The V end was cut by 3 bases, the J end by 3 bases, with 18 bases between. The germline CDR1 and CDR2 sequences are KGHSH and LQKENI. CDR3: CASSPLRTYNVYNEQFF. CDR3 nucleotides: TGTGCCAGCTCACCCCTGAGGACCTACAACGTCTACAATGAGCAGTTCTTC.

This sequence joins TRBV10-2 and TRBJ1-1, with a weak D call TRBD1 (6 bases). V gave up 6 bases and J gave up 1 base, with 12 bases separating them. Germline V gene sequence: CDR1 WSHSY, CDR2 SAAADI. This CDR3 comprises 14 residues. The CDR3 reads CASRRGAPNTEAFF. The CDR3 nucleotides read TGCGCCAGCAGGAGGGGGGCACCGAACACTGAAGCTTTCTTT.

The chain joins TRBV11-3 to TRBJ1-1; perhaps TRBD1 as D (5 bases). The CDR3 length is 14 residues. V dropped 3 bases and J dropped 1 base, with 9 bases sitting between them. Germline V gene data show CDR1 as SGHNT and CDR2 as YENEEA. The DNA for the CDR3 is TGTGCCAGCAGCTTGGGGCCTGCGAACACTGAAGCTTTCTTT. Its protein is CASSLGPANTEAFF.

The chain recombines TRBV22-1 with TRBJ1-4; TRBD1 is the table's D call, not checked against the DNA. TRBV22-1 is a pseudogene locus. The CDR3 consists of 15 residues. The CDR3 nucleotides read TGTGCCAGCCACTCTACAGGGGGTACTAATGAAAAACTGTTTTTT. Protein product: CASHSTGGTNEKLFF.

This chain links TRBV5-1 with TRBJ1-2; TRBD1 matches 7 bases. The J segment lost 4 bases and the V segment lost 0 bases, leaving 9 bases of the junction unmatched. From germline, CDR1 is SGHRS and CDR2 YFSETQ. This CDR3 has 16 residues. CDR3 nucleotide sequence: TGCGCCAGCAGCTTGGCTTTTTCGACAGGGTCCTATGGCTACACCTTC. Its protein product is CASSLAFSTGSYGYTF.

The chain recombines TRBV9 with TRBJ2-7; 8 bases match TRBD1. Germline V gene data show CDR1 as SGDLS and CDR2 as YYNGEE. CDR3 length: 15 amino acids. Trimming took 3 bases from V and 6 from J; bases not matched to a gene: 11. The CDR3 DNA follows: TGTGCCAGCAGCGCCCCCAGGGGGCGAGCTCGCGAGCAGTACTTC. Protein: CASSAPRGRAREQYF.

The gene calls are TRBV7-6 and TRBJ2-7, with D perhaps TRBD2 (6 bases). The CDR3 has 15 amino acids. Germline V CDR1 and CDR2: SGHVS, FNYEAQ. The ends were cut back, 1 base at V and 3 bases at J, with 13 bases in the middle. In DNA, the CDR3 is TGTGCCAGCAGCTTAGAAGGTTTCGGGAGCTACGAGCAGTACTTC. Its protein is CASSLEGFGSYEQYF.

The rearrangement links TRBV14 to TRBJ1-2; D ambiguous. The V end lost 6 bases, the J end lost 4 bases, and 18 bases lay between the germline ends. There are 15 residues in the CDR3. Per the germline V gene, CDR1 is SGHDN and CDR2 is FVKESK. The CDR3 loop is CASRYGPTYRYGYTF. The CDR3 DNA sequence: TGTGCCAGCAGGTATGGTCCGACTTACCGCTATGGCTACACCTTC.

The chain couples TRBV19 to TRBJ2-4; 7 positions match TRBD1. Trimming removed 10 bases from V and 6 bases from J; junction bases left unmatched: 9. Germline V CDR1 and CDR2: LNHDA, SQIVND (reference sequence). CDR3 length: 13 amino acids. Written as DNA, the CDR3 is TGTGCCACCAACACCCGGGACAGAAACATTCAGTACTTC. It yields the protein CATNTRDRNIQYF.

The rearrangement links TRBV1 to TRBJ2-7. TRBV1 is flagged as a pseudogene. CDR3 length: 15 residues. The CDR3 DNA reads TGCGCCAGCAGCCAAGGCCTCCCCGTCTCTTACGAGCAGTACTTC. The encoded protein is CASSQGLPVSYEQYF.

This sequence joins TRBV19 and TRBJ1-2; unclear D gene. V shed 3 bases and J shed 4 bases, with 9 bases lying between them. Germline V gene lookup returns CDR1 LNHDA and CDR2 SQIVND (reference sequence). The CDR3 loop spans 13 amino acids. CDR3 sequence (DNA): TGTGCCAGTAGTATTGGGGATTTCTATGGCTACACCTTC. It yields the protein CASSIGDFYGYTF.

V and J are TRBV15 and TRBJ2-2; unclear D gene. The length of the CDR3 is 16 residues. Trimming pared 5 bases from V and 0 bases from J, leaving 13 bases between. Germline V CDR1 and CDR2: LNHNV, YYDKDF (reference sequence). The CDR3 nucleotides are TGTGCCACCAGCCCAGCGTGGAGAACGAACACCGGGGAGCTGTTTTTT. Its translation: CATSPAWRTNTGELFF. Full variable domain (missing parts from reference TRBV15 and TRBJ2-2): DAMVIQNPRYQVTQFGKPVTLSCSQTLNHNVMYWYQQKSSQAPKLLFHYYDKDFNNEADTPDNFQSRRPNTSFCFLDIRSPGLGDTAMYLCATSPAWRTNTGELFFGEGSRLTVL.

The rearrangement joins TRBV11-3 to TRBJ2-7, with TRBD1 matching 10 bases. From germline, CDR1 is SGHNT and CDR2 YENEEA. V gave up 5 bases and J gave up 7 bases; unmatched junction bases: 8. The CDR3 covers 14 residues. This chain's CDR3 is CASSRTGQGFEQYF. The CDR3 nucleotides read TGTGCCAGCAGCCGTACGGGACAGGGGTTTGAGCAGTACTTC.

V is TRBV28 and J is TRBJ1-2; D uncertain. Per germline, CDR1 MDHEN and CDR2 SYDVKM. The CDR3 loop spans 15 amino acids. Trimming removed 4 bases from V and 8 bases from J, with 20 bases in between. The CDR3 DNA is TGTGCCAGCAGTTCACTGGCCCGGGAAAGGTTAGGCTACACCTTC. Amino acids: CASSSLARERLGYTF.

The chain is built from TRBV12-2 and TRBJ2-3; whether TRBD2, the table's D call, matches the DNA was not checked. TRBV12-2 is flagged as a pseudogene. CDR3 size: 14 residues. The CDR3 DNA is TGTGCCTTGGGGAAGCGGGGGCCCACAGATACGCAGTATTTT. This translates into CALGKRGPTDTQYF.

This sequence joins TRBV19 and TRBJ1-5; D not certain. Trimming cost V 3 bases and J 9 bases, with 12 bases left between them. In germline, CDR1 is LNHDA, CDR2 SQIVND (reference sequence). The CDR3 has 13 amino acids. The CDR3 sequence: CASSIRAEGPQHF. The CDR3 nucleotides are TGTGCCAGTAGTATCCGTGCCGAAGGGCCCCAGCATTTT. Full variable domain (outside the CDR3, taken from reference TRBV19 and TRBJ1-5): DGGITQSPKYLFRKEGQNVTLSCEQNLNHDAMYWYRQDPGQGLRLIYYSQIVNDFQKGDIAEGYSVSREKKESFPLTVTSAQKNPTAFYLCASSIRAEGPQHFGDGTRLSIL.

The CDR3 nucleotides are TGTGCCAGCAGCCCCTGGGGCAATGAGCAGTTCTTC. This encodes CASSPWGNEQFF. The chain links TRBV6-8 to TRBJ2-1; the D is unclear. Germline CDR1 reads MNHGY; CDR2 reads SAAAGT. V gave up 6 bases and J gave up 6 bases, with 9 bases separating them. The length of the CDR3 is 12 residues.

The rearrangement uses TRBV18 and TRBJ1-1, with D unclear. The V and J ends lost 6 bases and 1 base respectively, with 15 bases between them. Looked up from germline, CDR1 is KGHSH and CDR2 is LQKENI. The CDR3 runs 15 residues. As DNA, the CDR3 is TGTGCCAGCTCGCGACGTTCGTACTCGAACACTGAAGCTTTCTTT. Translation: CASSRRSYSNTEAFF.

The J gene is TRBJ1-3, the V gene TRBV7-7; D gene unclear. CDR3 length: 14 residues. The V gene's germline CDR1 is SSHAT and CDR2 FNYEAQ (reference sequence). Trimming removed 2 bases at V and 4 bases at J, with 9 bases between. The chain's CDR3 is CASSLSVPGNTIYF. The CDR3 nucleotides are TGTGCCAGCAGCTTATCCGTACCCGGAAACACCATATATTTT.

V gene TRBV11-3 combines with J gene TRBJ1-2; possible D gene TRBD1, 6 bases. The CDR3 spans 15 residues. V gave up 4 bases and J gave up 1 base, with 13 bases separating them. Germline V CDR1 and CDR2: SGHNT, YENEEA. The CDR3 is CASSSRDINNYGYTF. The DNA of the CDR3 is TGTGCCAGCAGCTCCCGGGACATTAATAACTATGGCTACACCTTC. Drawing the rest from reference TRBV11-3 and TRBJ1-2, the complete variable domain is EAGVVQSPRYKIIEKKQPVAFWCNPISGHNTLYWYLQNLGQGPELLIRYENEEAVDDSQLPKDRFSAERLKGVDSTLKIQPAELGDSAVYLCASSSRDINNYGYTFGSGTRLTVV.

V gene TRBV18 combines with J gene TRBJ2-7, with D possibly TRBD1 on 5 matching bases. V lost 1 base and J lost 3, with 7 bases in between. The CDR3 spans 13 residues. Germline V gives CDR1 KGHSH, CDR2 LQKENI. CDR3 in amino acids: CASSPQQDYEQYF. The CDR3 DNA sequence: TGTGCCAGCTCACCACAACAGGACTACGAGCAGTACTTC.

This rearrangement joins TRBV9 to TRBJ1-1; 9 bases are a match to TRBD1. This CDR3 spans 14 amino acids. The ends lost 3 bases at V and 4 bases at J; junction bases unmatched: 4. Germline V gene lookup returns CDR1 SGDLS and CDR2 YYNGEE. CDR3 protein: CASSDTGGGTEAFF. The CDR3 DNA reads TGTGCCAGCAGCGATACAGGGGGCGGCACTGAAGCTTTCTTT.

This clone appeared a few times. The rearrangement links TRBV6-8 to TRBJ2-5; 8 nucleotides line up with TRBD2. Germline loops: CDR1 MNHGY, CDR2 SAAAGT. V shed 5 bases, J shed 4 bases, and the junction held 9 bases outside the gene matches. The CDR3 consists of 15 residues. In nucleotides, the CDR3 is TGTGCCAGCAGTCCAGCGGGAGATATATTAGAGACCCAGTACTTC. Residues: CASSPAGDILETQYF.